The rows below give T cell receptor beta chains drawn from one sample of a study of CD8+ T cells in alopecia areata. Produced via immunoSEQ multiplex PCR; TCRdb's table is partial and in-frame only. The table records roughly 230,000 clones, roughly two fifths of them present only once. This specimen consisted of CD4+ T cells sorted from blood, obtained around week 37, from a patient treated with tofacitinib. These receptors all stem from a human donor with alopecia areata. Both conserved end residues are part of each CDR3. The D gene is left open where the match is weak. Some rows have no size entry. The others give once, few or many, or a class for an expanded clone.

d_gene,v_gene,j_gene,abundance,CDR3nt,CDR3aa
TRBD1,TRBV28,TRBJ2-1,NA,TGTGCCAGCACCCTTATAGGACAGGGGGCGACTGAGCAGTTCTTC,CASTLIGQGATEQFF
TRBD2,TRBV7-9,TRBJ2-3,many,TGTGCCAGCAGCGCGGCTCCTAGCGGGAGTATGGATACGCAGTATTTT,CASSAAPSGSMDTQYF
TRBD2,TRBV6-5,TRBJ2-1,once,TGTGCCAGCAGTTACTCCGTACTAGCGGGAGTGAATGAGCAGTTCTTC,CASSYSVLAGVNEQFF
NA,TRBV5-1,TRBJ2-7,few,TGCGCCAGCAGCTCGGACGGAGACTACGAGCAGTACTTC,CASSSDGDYEQYF
NA,TRBV30,TRBJ1-1,NA,TGTGCCTGGAGTGTACGCCTGAACACTGAAGCTTTCTTT,CAWSVRLNTEAFF
NA,TRBV5-1,TRBJ2-1,few,TGCGCCAGCGCTTGGCAGGCCTACAATGAGCAGTTCTTC,CASAWQAYNEQFF
TRBD2,TRBV2,TRBJ2-2,once,TGTGCCAGCAGTAGGTTAGCGGGACTCACCGGGGAGCTGTTTTTT,CASSRLAGLTGELFF
NA,TRBV5-4,TRBJ2-4,NA,TGTGCCAGCAGCGATGGACCTACCCTAGATAGCCAAAACATTCAGTACTTC,CASSDGPTLDSQNIQYF
TRBD1,TRBV9,TRBJ2-7,NA,TGTGCCAGCAGTCGGACAGGGGGCTACGAGCAGTACTTC,CASSRTGGYEQYF
NA,TRBV5-1,TRBJ2-7,NA,TGCGCCAGCAGCTCCTCTGGACTACAGGGCTACGAGCAGTACTTC,CASSSSGLQGYEQYF
NA,TRBV5-1,TRBJ2-5,few,TGCGCCAGCAGAGCCGGGACCGGGGGTCCAGAGACCCAGTACTTC,CASRAGTGGPETQYF
NA,TRBV29-1,TRBJ1-2,NA,TGCAGCGAACTCAGGGATGCCTATGGCTACACCTTC,CSELRDAYGYTF
TRBD2,TRBV5-1,TRBJ2-5,NA,TGCGCCAGCAGCTGGGGGACTACCCAAGAGACCCAGTACTTC,CASSWGTTQETQYF
NA,TRBV29-1,TRBJ2-3,few,TGCAGCGTTGAGGGGGCAGGAACAGATACGCAGTATTTT,CSVEGAGTDTQYF
NA,TRBV4-3,TRBJ1-2,few,TGCGCCAGCAGCCACGATGAGGGGTCCTATGGCTACACCTTC,CASSHDEGSYGYTF
TRBD2,TRBV29-1,TRBJ2-7,NA,TGCAGCGTTCTGACTAGCGGGAGGGTTCAAGGCGAGCAGTACTTC,CSVLTSGRVQGEQYF
TRBD1,TRBV27,TRBJ2-4,NA,TGTGCCAGCAGTTCCCCACAGGGGGTAGCCAAAAACATTCAGTACTTC,CASSSPQGVAKNIQYF
NA,TRBV2,TRBJ2-5,few,TGTGCCAGCAGTGAAAACCCTTGGGGGACCCAGTACTTC,CASSENPWGTQYF
TRBD1,TRBV5-1,TRBJ1-4,NA,TGCGCCAGCAGCCGGGGACAGGGGTATGAAAAACTGTTTTTT,CASSRGQGYEKLFF
TRBD1,TRBV18,TRBJ2-7,few,TGTGCCAGCTCACTGACAGGGAGTGAGCTGTACGAGCAGTACTTC,CASSLTGSELYEQYF
NA,TRBV10-3,TRBJ2-7,NA,TGTGCCATCAACGGACAGCCAACGGGCGAGCAGTACTTC,CAINGQPTGEQYF
TRBD1,TRBV7-8,TRBJ1-5,NA,TGTGCCAGCAGCCTTCCGGGACAGGGGATTCAGCCCCAGCATTTT,CASSLPGQGIQPQHF
NA,TRBV7-2,TRBJ1-1,NA,TGTGCCAGCAGCTTAGACTACACTGAAGCTTTCTTT,CASSLDYTEAFF
NA,TRBV5-1,TRBJ2-1,NA,TGCGCCAGCAGCTTGCGATCGGGATGGTCCTACAATGAGCAGTTCTTC,CASSLRSGWSYNEQFF
NA,TRBV7-9,TRBJ1-5,NA,TGTGCCAGCAGCTTAGGTACAGCGTATCAGCCCCAGCATTTT,CASSLGTAYQPQHF
NA,TRBV5-1,TRBJ2-5,once,TGCGCCAGCAGCCCGACTCTCCAAGAGACCCAGTACTTC,CASSPTLQETQYF
NA,TRBV29-1,TRBJ1-1,NA,TGCAGCGTTTTAAATCCCACGGGGGTGAATGAAGCTTTCTTT,CSVLNPTGVNEAFF
TRBD2,TRBV19,TRBJ2-2,NA,TGTGCCAGTAGTATAGGAACTAGCGGGAGGGCCATCGAACCCGGGGAGCTGTTTTTT,CASSIGTSGRAIEPGELFF
NA,TRBV30,TRBJ1-2,NA,TGTGCCTGGAGAGCACAGGGAGTTCGCTACACCTTC,CAWRAQGVRYTF
TRBD2,TRBV5-6,TRBJ2-3,NA,TGTGCCAGCAGAACTAGCGGGATAAGCACAGATACGCAGTATTTT,CASRTSGISTDTQYF
TRBD2,TRBV5-6,TRBJ2-1,few,TGTGCCAGCAGCCTGACTAGCGGAAGATCCTCCTACAATGAGCAGTTCTTC,CASSLTSGRSSYNEQFF
TRBD2,TRBV6-6,TRBJ2-7,few,TGTGCCAGCAGTTCCTCTGGGACTAGCTTACACGAGCAGTACTTC,CASSSSGTSLHEQYF
NA,TRBV2,TRBJ1-2,NA,TGTGCCAGCAGTGTTATCGATTCTAACTATGGCTACACCTTC,CASSVIDSNYGYTF
TRBD1,TRBV6-1,TRBJ1-1,NA,TGTGCCAGCAGTGGCGGGACAGTCGTTGAAGCTTTCTTT,CASSGGTVVEAFF
NA,TRBV7-8,TRBJ2-1,NA,TGTGCCAGCAGCTCTCGGAGCTCCTACAATGAGCAGTTCTTC,CASSSRSSYNEQFF
TRBD1,TRBV9,TRBJ2-3,once,TGTGCCAGCAGCGAGAGACCGGGACAGGGGGCACAAAGGATGGATTTT,CASSERPGQGAQRMDF